The T cell receptor beta chain described here comes from a study of shared clonotypes between healthy human individuals. Study context: A couple of female and three male donors aged 18 to 49 were enrolled. Study-wide results and caveats: A small donor pool kept down the genetic and exposure-history diversity that was represented. Memory subsets had estimated richness that was generally smaller than that of naive subsets.

This clone was seen once. The antigen is unknown. This CDR3 has 11 residues. Per the germline V gene, CDR1 is SQVTM and CDR2 is ANQGSEA. V lost 7 bases and J lost 7, with 13 bases in between. The assay was immunoSEQ multiplex PCR, and TCRdb's table has in-frame clones only and misses some. The sample records more than 1,200,000 clones, 98% being singletons. The receptor was isolated from a man aged 30-40 years in good health. Material for sequencing was naive CD4+ T cells sorted from blood. Subset in this sample: CD45RA+ positively selected. J is TRBJ1-2 and V is TRBV29-1, with D perhaps TRBD1 (6 bases). CDR3 in DNA: TGCAGCGCATTTACAGGGTTTGGCTACACCTTC. Residues: CSAFTGFGYTF.